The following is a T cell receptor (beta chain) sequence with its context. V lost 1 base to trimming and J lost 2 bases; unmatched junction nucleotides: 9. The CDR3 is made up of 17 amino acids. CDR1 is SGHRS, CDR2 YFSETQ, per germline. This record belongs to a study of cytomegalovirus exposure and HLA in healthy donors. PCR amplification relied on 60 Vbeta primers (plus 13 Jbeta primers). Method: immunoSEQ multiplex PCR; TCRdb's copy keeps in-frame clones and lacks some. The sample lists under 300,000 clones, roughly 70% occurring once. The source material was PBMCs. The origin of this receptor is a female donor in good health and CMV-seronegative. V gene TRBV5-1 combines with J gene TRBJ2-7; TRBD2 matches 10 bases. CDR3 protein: CASSLRLAGVRPYEQYF. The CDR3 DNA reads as TGCGCCAGCAGCTTGCGGCTAGCGGGAGTCCGCCCCTACGAGCAGTACTTC.